This is a list of T cell receptor beta chains from one sample in a study of blood T cell repertoires in COVID-19. Only in-frame clones appear in the TCRdb table, and some are missing; sequencing was by immunoSEQ multiplex PCR. The sample has about 440,000 clones, 88% seen once; the top ten hold roughly 12%. The sequenced material came from peripheral blood. Every receptor here comes from a woman between 50 and 59 years old with COVID-19, enrolled during active disease. Both conserved end residues are part of each CDR3. A D gene is named only where the DNA matches it firmly. Size tells how often a clone was seen (once, few, many) or the class of an expanded clone, and some rows leave it out.

d_gene: TRBD1
abundance: -
j_gene: TRBJ1-3
v_gene: TRBV11-2
CDR3aa: CASSLAGQGSGNTIYF
CDR3nt: TGTGCCAGCAGCTTAGCGGGACAGGGTAGTGGAAACACCATATATTTT

d_gene: TRBD1
abundance: -
j_gene: TRBJ2-2
v_gene: TRBV5-6
CDR3aa: CASSGQGRWGELFF
CDR3nt: TGTGCCAGCAGCGGACAGGGGCGTTGGGGGGAGCTGTTTTTT

d_gene: TRBD1
abundance: -
j_gene: TRBJ1-2
v_gene: TRBV7-2
CDR3aa: CASSLGQGAYGYTF
CDR3nt: TGTGCCAGCAGCTTAGGACAGGGGGCATATGGCTACACCTTC

d_gene: -
abundance: -
j_gene: TRBJ1-2
v_gene: TRBV12-3/TRBV12-4
CDR3aa: CASRRDRLYGYTF
CDR3nt: TGTGCCAGCAGACGTGACAGACTCTATGGCTACACCTTC

d_gene: TRBD1
abundance: -
j_gene: TRBJ2-5
v_gene: TRBV24-1
CDR3aa: CATSDTGQGETQYF
CDR3nt: TGTGCCACCAGTGATACGGGACAGGGTGAGACCCAGTACTTC

d_gene: -
abundance: once
j_gene: TRBJ2-1
v_gene: TRBV11-1
CDR3aa: CASSHPRAGTYNEQFF
CDR3nt: TGTGCCAGCAGCCACCCCCGGGCAGGGACCTACAATGAGCAGTTCTTC

d_gene: -
abundance: -
j_gene: TRBJ1-2
v_gene: TRBV19
CDR3aa: CASSPDSDYGYTF
CDR3nt: TGTGCCAGTAGCCCCGACAGCGACTATGGCTACACCTTC

d_gene: -
abundance: -
j_gene: TRBJ1-6
v_gene: TRBV19
CDR3aa: CASTRDWGSPLHF
CDR3nt: TGTGCCAGTACTAGGGACTGGGGATCACCCCTCCACTTT

d_gene: -
abundance: -
j_gene: TRBJ2-3
v_gene: TRBV25-1
CDR3aa: CASGGDRQYF
CDR3nt: TGTGCCTCGGGCGGGGACAGGCAGTATTTT

d_gene: TRBD1
abundance: few
j_gene: TRBJ1-1
v_gene: TRBV13
CDR3aa: CASSTYRTGGNTEAFF
CDR3nt: TGTGCCAGCAGCACATACAGGACAGGGGGGAACACTGAAGCTTTCTTT

d_gene: TRBD2
abundance: -
j_gene: TRBJ2-7
v_gene: TRBV6-2/TRBV6-3
CDR3aa: CASSQSSGGLFEQYF
CDR3nt: TGTGCCAGCAGTCAGAGTAGCGGGGGACTTTTCGAGCAGTACTTC

d_gene: TRBD1
abundance: -
j_gene: TRBJ2-4
v_gene: TRBV28
CDR3aa: CASSSFLQGAKNIQYF
CDR3nt: TGTGCCAGCAGTTCCTTCTTACAGGGGGCCAAAAACATTCAGTACTTC

d_gene: -
abundance: -
j_gene: TRBJ2-3
v_gene: TRBV12-3/TRBV12-4
CDR3aa: CASSKTGTQYF
CDR3nt: TGTGCCAGCAGTAAAACGGGTACGCAGTATTTT

d_gene: TRBD2
abundance: -
j_gene: TRBJ2-3
v_gene: TRBV5-6
CDR3aa: CASTAIAGGVADTQYF
CDR3nt: TGTGCCAGCACCGCCATAGCGGGGGGAGTCGCAGATACGCAGTATTTT

d_gene: TRBD1
abundance: -
j_gene: TRBJ1-4
v_gene: TRBV7-9
CDR3aa: CASSPGTGGVEGEKLFF
CDR3nt: TGTGCCAGCAGCCCCGGGACAGGGGGCGTCGAGGGTGAAAAACTGTTTTTT

d_gene: -
abundance: -
j_gene: TRBJ1-1
v_gene: TRBV6-1
CDR3aa: CASSEVLQGPEAFF
CDR3nt: TGTGCCAGCAGTGAAGTGTTACAGGGTCCTGAAGCTTTCTTT

d_gene: -
abundance: -
j_gene: TRBJ1-2
v_gene: TRBV6-5
CDR3aa: CASSYSGGGIGGYTF
CDR3nt: TGTGCCAGCAGTTACTCCGGGGGAGGGATAGGTGGCTACACCTTC

d_gene: TRBD2
abundance: -
j_gene: TRBJ2-1
v_gene: TRBV7-2
CDR3aa: CASSLTVGGTNEQFF
CDR3nt: TGTGCCAGCAGCTTAACCGTCGGGGGGACCAATGAGCAGTTCTTC

d_gene: -
abundance: -
j_gene: TRBJ1-5
v_gene: TRBV5-4
CDR3aa: CASSLSGQPQHF
CDR3nt: TGTGCCAGCAGCTTATCGGGACAGCCCCAGCATTTT

d_gene: -
abundance: -
j_gene: TRBJ2-7
v_gene: TRBV10-2
CDR3aa: CASRALRGTSSYEQYF
CDR3nt: TGCGCCAGCAGGGCGCTTCGGGGAACTAGCTCCTACGAGCAGTACTTC

d_gene: TRBD1
abundance: -
j_gene: TRBJ2-7
v_gene: TRBV5-5
CDR3aa: CASSLTGDSAYEQYF
CDR3nt: TGTGCCAGCAGCTTGACCGGGGACAGTGCCTACGAGCAGTACTTC

d_gene: TRBD1
abundance: -
j_gene: TRBJ2-7
v_gene: TRBV2
CDR3aa: CASSPRGTGGHEQYF
CDR3nt: TGTGCCAGCAGCCCCCGAGGGACAGGAGGGCACGAGCAGTACTTC